Below are 29 T cell receptor beta chains sequenced from a single sample in a study of shared clonotypes between healthy human individuals. Measured with immunoSEQ multiplex PCR; TCRdb has only the in-frame clones, and not every one. Found here are around 580,000 clones, roughly 98% of them singletons; the top ten hold approximately 0.3%. Positively selected for CCR7, the CD45RO-negative cells used as naive CD8 cells excluded terminally differentiated effector memory CD45RA+ cells. The sequenced material came from naive CD8+ T cells sorted from blood. These receptor sequences come from a man in his thirties or forties in good health.

The CDR3 DNA reads TGTGCCAGCAGTTACCGAACCGGGGAGCTGTTTTTT. Protein: CASSYRTGELFF. This rearrangement joins TRBV28 to TRBJ2-2; D is undetermined. CDR3 size: 12 residues. The germline gives CDR1 MDHEN, CDR2 SYDVKM. With 4 bases removed from V and 5 bases from J, the gap between germline ends came to 5 bases.

V and J are TRBV29-1 and TRBJ2-7, with 9 bases that match TRBD1. The CDR3 sequence is 13 residues long. With 6 bases clipped from V and 1 base from J, the junction kept 4 bases outside the gene matches. Per the germline V gene, CDR1 is SQVTM and CDR2 is ANQGSEA. The chain's CDR3 is CSVTGQGSYEQYF. The CDR3 nucleotides are TGCAGCGTGACGGGACAGGGATCCTACGAGCAGTACTTC.

The chain links TRBV7-2 to TRBJ1-1, with 8 bases that match TRBD1. J was trimmed by 0 bases and V by 2 bases; bases with no gene match: 2. The CDR3 totals 15 residues. Germline V gives CDR1 SGHTA, CDR2 FQGNSA. The CDR3: CASSLRTGLNTEAFF. In DNA, the CDR3 is TGTGCCAGCAGCTTAAGGACAGGGCTGAACACTGAAGCTTTCTTT.

The chain couples TRBV19 to TRBJ2-1, with 9 bases identical to TRBD2. Germline V gene data show CDR1 as LNHDA and CDR2 as SQIVND (reference sequence). This CDR3 is built from 15 residues. Germline trimming cut 3 bases from V and 8 bases from J; bases unmatched to any gene: 8. The CDR3: CASSIFSGSIHEQFF. The CDR3 DNA sequence: TGTGCCAGTAGTATCTTTAGCGGGAGTATCCATGAGCAGTTCTTC.

The gene calls are TRBV5-6 and TRBJ1-1, with TRBD1 identical over 7 bases. V was clipped by 5 bases and J by 0 bases; unmatched bases: 13. The CDR3 has 17 residues. Per germline, CDR1 SGHDT and CDR2 YYEEEE. This chain's CDR3 is CASSYGQEGALNTEAFF. The CDR3 DNA is TGTGCCAGCAGTTATGGACAGGAGGGAGCTTTGAACACTGAAGCTTTCTTT.

The gene calls are TRBV9 and TRBJ2-7, with a tentative D call TRBD2 (6 bases). CDR1 and CDR2 from the germline V gene are SGDLS and YYNGEE. The CDR3 length is 12 residues. Trimming shortened V by 7 bases and J by 6 bases, and 14 bases separated the two germline ends. The CDR3 nucleotides are TGTGCCAGCCCCCTTGGGACTGTCGAGCAGTACTTC. This sequence encodes CASPLGTVEQYF. Variable domain in full (rest from reference TRBV9 and TRBJ2-7): DSGVTQTPKHLITATGQRVTLRCSPRSGDLSVYWYQQSLDQGLQFLIQYYNGEERAKGNILERFSAQQFPDLHSELNLSSLELGDSALYFCASPLGTVEQYFGPGTRLTVT.

This chain links TRBV6-5 with TRBJ1-2, with D maybe TRBD1 (5 bases). Trimming took 2 bases from V and 8 from J, leaving 12 bases between them. Germline lookup yields CDR1 MNHEY and CDR2 SVGAGI. The CDR3 has 13 amino acids. The CDR3 is CASSYIGGLGYTF. CDR3 in DNA: TGTGCCAGCAGTTACATTGGGGGACTAGGCTACACCTTC.

This chain joins TRBV5-4 and TRBJ1-2, with D perhaps matching TRBD1 (5 bases). Germline-derived CDR1 and CDR2 are SGHNT and YYREEE (reference sequence). Trimming cost V 0 bases and J 6 bases, with 15 bases left between them. This CDR3 contains 15 residues. CDR3 amino acids: CASSLESWGTNGYTF. As DNA, the CDR3 is TGTGCCAGCAGCTTGGAGAGTTGGGGGACGAATGGCTACACCTTC.

The rearrangement uses TRBV6-5 and TRBJ1-3; D gene ambiguous. This CDR3 contains 16 residues. The germline V gene has CDR1 MNHEY and CDR2 SVGAGI. Trimming stripped 1 base from V and 0 bases from J, with 10 bases between. The CDR3 DNA sequence: TGTGCCAGCAGTTACTGGGCAGGACTCTCTGGAAACACCATATATTTT. Amino acid sequence: CASSYWAGLSGNTIYF.

The chain is built from TRBV25-1 and TRBJ1-4; no definite D call. V was pared by 4 bases and J by 0 bases, with 3 bases between. Germline V gene sequence: CDR1 MGHDK, CDR2 SYGVNS. The length of the CDR3 is 13 residues. CDR3 in amino acids: CASSGATNEKLFF. CDR3 nucleotides: TGTGCCAGCAGTGGGGCAACTAATGAAAAACTGTTTTTT.

The chain recombines TRBV9 with TRBJ2-7; D call uncertain. Trimming removed 4 bases at V and 4 bases at J, with 15 bases between. The germline V gene has CDR1 SGDLS and CDR2 YYNGEE. CDR3 length: 14 amino acids. The CDR3 region is CASSSRPWDYEQYF. In DNA, the CDR3 is TGTGCCAGCAGCTCCCGACCTTGGGATTACGAGCAGTACTTC.

This clone was picked up one time. The CDR3 protein is CASSDGLAGRTDTQYF. DNA of the CDR3: TGCGCCAGCAGTGATGGACTAGCGGGACGCACAGATACGCAGTATTTT. This chain joins TRBV10-2 and TRBJ2-3; 12 bases agree with TRBD2. Looked up from germline, CDR1 is WSHSY and CDR2 is SAAADI. With 3 bases clipped from V and 1 base from J, the junction kept 2 bases outside the gene matches. CDR3 length: 16 residues.

CDR3 nucleotides: TGTGCCAGCAGCCGTGCTAAGCGCGGGATCCTTGACGAGCAGTACTTC. Translating gives CASSRAKRGILDEQYF. V is TRBV14 and J is TRBJ2-7; maybe TRBD2 (6 bases). V was clipped by 4 bases and J by 5 bases, with 21 bases between them. Germline V gene lookup returns CDR1 SGHDN and CDR2 FVKESK. The CDR3 length is 16 residues.

The rearrangement joins TRBV6-1 to TRBJ2-7; 9 nucleotides line up with TRBD2. Trimming took 1 base from V and 1 from J; bases not matched to a gene: 2. This CDR3 comprises 15 residues. Looked up from germline, CDR1 is MNHNS and CDR2 is SASEGT. In DNA form, the CDR3 reads TGTGCCAGCAGTGAAGGACTAGCGGTGTCCTACGAGCAGTACTTC. This sequence encodes CASSEGLAVSYEQYF.

As to this clone: In the same sample, other DNA sequences code for this CDR3. The genes are TRBV9 and TRBJ2-1; D possibly corresponds to TRBD2 (6 bases). Germline values: CDR1 SGDLS, CDR2 YYNGEE. The ends were cut back, 2 bases at V and 0 bases at J, with 9 bases in the middle. The CDR3 spans 15 residues. CDR3 sequence: CASSVSGSSYNEQFF. The DNA of the CDR3 is TGTGCCAGCAGCGTTAGCGGTAGCTCCTACAATGAGCAGTTCTTC.

The chain has TRBV28 and TRBJ2-7; TRBD1 is a possible D gene (6 bases). Trimming shortened V by 3 bases and J by 5 bases, and 11 bases separated the two germline ends. In germline, CDR1 is MDHEN, CDR2 SYDVKM. CDR3 size: 13 residues. This CDR3 reads CASSLEQGHEQYF. CDR3 nucleotide sequence: TGTGCCAGCAGTTTGGAACAGGGACACGAGCAGTACTTC.

V usage is TRBV5-6 and J usage is TRBJ2-7; 7 bases agree with TRBD1. The CDR3 consists of 12 residues. CDR1 is SGHDT and CDR2 is YYEEEE in the germline V gene. After removal of 4 bases from V and 12 bases from J, the junction contained 10 bases not matched to a gene. The CDR3 here is CASSPSTGIRYF. In DNA form, the CDR3 reads TGTGCCAGCAGCCCGTCGACAGGGATTCGGTACTTC.

The chain recombines TRBV27 with TRBJ2-7, with 9 bases aligning to TRBD2. There are 15 residues in the CDR3. Germline values: CDR1 MNHEY, CDR2 SMNVEV (reference sequence). Trimming cost V 3 bases and J 1 base; bases outside gene matches: 4. CDR3 sequence reads: CASSFLREGSYEQYF. The CDR3 bases are TGTGCCAGCAGTTTCTTGCGGGAGGGGTCCTACGAGCAGTACTTC.

This chain links TRBV29-1 with TRBJ1-1; D remains unclear. The V end lost 8 bases, the J end lost 4 bases, and 8 bases lay between the germline ends. The CDR3 contains 10 residues. From germline, CDR1 is SQVTM and CDR2 ANQGSEA. The CDR3 nucleotides are TGCAGCCCCTCTGGCACTGAAGCTTTCTTT. Translation gives CSPSGTEAFF.

This chain joins TRBV7-9 and TRBJ2-1; D remains ambiguous. The CDR3 has 13 amino acids. Trimming cost V 6 bases and J 6 bases, with 12 bases left between them. The germline gives CDR1 SEHNR, CDR2 FQNEAQ (reference sequence). CDR3 nucleotide sequence: TGTGCCAGCAGTCCCTTTGGCGTCAATGAGCAGTTCTTC. Translation gives CASSPFGVNEQFF.

The chain links TRBV29-1 to TRBJ2-1; D gene unclear. Germline CDR1 is SQVTM and CDR2 is ANQGSEA. Trimming pared 5 bases from V and 4 bases from J, leaving 12 bases between. The CDR3 covers 13 residues. The CDR3 protein is CSVPSDAYNEQFF. DNA of the CDR3: TGCAGCGTTCCCTCGGACGCTTACAATGAGCAGTTCTTC.

This chain links TRBV7-6 with TRBJ2-7; D is unresolved. The CDR3 spans 13 residues. The V gene's germline CDR1 is SGHVS and CDR2 FNYEAQ. The V and J ends lost 0 bases and 6 bases respectively, with 9 bases between them. DNA for the CDR3: TGTGCCAGCAGCTTAGCCCCCTTAGGCGAGCAGTACTTC. This encodes CASSLAPLGEQYF.

A single count supports this clone. The chain is built from TRBV29-1 and TRBJ1-2; the D is unclear. Germline-derived CDR1 and CDR2 are SQVTM and ANQGSEA. CDR3 length equals 11 residues. Trimming pared 7 bases from V and 4 bases from J, leaving 10 bases between. This chain's CDR3 is CSAKSAYGYTF. For the CDR3, the DNA is TGCAGCGCAAAATCCGCCTATGGCTACACCTTC.

The V and J genes are TRBV6-1 and TRBJ2-7; the match to TRBD1 covers 8 bases. The J segment lost 6 bases and the V segment lost 6 bases, leaving 7 bases of the junction unmatched. The CDR3 loop spans 13 amino acids. The germline V gene encodes CDR1 MNHNS and CDR2 SASEGT. CDR3 loop: CASSLTGVSEQYF. The CDR3 DNA sequence: TGTGCCAGCAGCCTGACAGGGGTGAGCGAGCAGTACTTC.

The rearrangement links TRBV15 to TRBJ2-3; no clear D. The CDR3 runs 14 residues. Trimming took 1 base from V and 0 from J, leaving 5 bases between them. CDR1 and CDR2 (germline): LNHNV, YYDKDF (reference sequence). The CDR3 DNA sequence: TGTGCCACCAGCAGAGCCAGGAGCACAGATACGCAGTATTTT. As protein: CATSRARSTDTQYF.

V gene TRBV11-2 combines with J gene TRBJ2-1; 7 bases map to TRBD1. The length of the CDR3 is 17 residues. The V gene end was trimmed by 6 bases and the J gene end by 12 bases; junction bases not matched to a gene: 23. Germline lookup yields CDR1 SGHAT and CDR2 FQNNGV. Written as DNA, the CDR3 is TGTGCCAGCAGAAAACCCGGACAGGAGAGGTCCAAAGTTGGGCAGTTCTTC. Translated: CASRKPGQERSKVGQFF.

This chain uses TRBV13 with TRBJ2-1; TRBD2 agrees at 8 bases. Germline CDR1 reads PRHDT; CDR2 reads FYEKMQ (reference sequence). V lost 1 base, J lost 4 bases, and 6 bases stayed unmatched. There are 16 residues in the CDR3. CDR3 loop: CASSLETSVIYNEQFF. Here the CDR3 DNA reads TGTGCCAGCAGCTTAGAGACTAGCGTGATATACAATGAGCAGTTCTTC.

The chain links TRBV9 to TRBJ2-3; TRBD1 aligns across 7 bases. The CDR3 consists of 16 residues. Germline CDR1 and CDR2: SGDLS and YYNGEE. V lost 4 bases to trimming and J lost 0 bases; unmatched junction nucleotides: 8. The CDR3 DNA reads TGTGCCAGCAGCCCTACTAGGGGGCTCAGCACAGATACGCAGTATTTT. This sequence encodes CASSPTRGLSTDTQYF.

The chain couples TRBV29-1 to TRBJ2-2; 16 positions agree with TRBD2. The V gene's germline CDR1 is SQVTM and CDR2 ANQGSEA. V trimming: 7 bases; J trimming: 3 bases; junction bases outside the gene matches: 8. This CDR3 contains 17 residues. The CDR3 protein is CSASGLAGGPDTGELFF. The CDR3 DNA reads as TGCAGCGCCTCGGGACTAGCGGGAGGGCCAGACACCGGGGAGCTGTTTTTT.